These 3 T cell receptor beta chains share one sample of origin, sequenced in a study of circulating CD8 cells and anti-PD-1 response in melanoma. Using approximately 15 ng of total RNA, TCR libraries were made with the QIAseq Immune Repertoire TCR panel. TCRdb analysed the reads with MiXCR anew, one entry per CDR3 protein. The table lists about 400 distinct CDR3 sequences, less than 9.5% of them singletons. From live CD3+CD8+TCRalphabeta+ cells, four PD-1 and/or TIGIT subsets were sorted. The sequences come from CD8+ T cells from PBMCs, collected at baseline or after one month of anti-PD-1 therapy (not recorded which). These receptor sequences come from a human donor with melanoma.

This clonotype is categorized as hyperexpanded (1% or more). The CDR3 region is CASSLTGSDEAFF. The CDR3 DNA is TGTGCCAGCAGTTTGACAGGGAGTGATGAAGCTTTCTTT. The rearrangement joins TRBV27 to TRBJ1-1; 7 nucleotides match TRBD1. J lost 7 bases, V lost 3 bases, and 5 bases had no gene match. The CDR3 has 13 amino acids. The germline V gene encodes CDR1 MNHEY and CDR2 SMNVEV (reference sequence).

In its sample, this clonotype ranks as medium-sized (0.01 to 0.1%). This chain uses TRBV9 with TRBJ1-5; tentative D call: TRBD1 (6 bases). Trimming left V 4 bases short and J 1 base short, with 15 bases between. Germline-derived CDR1 and CDR2 are SGDLS and YYNGEE. This CDR3 has 16 residues. CDR3 bases: TGTGCCAGCAGCCCTCGAAGGGGGAGAAGCAATCAGCCCCAGCATTTT. This gives the protein CASSPRRGRSNQPQHF.

This clonotype is judged large. The V and J genes are TRBV7-2 and TRBJ2-3; possibly TRBD2 for D (6 bases). In germline, CDR1 is SGHTA, CDR2 FQGNSA. The CDR3 sequence is 15 residues long. The germline V and J ends were trimmed by 5 bases and 1 base, with 13 bases remaining between them. The chain's CDR3 is CASSRRRDRTDTQYF. Here the CDR3 DNA reads TGTGCCAGCAGCCGCAGGAGGGACCGCACAGATACGCAGTATTTT.